What follows are 9 T cell receptor beta chains derived from one specimen sequenced in a study of CD8 T cells in ankylosing spondylitis. Study-level results: There was a TCR beta motif, made of several highly homologous variants, that appeared characteristic of ankylosing spondylitis blood.

TCRdb processed the 5' RACE reads anew with MiXCR; each CDR3 protein has one entry. The data contain fewer than 550,000 distinct CDR3 sequences, under 5.5% of them singletons. These TCRs are of unknown antigen specificity. Sequencing was done on a sample of blood, either unsorted or a sorted T cell fraction (not recorded which). The receptors were sampled from a male donor with ankylosing spondylitis.

In its sample, this clonotype was seen many times. The chain uses TRBV5-1 and TRBJ2-3, with a weak D call TRBD1 (5 bases). Germline values: CDR1 SGHRS, CDR2 YFSETQ. V gave up 5 bases and J gave up 1 base, with 11 bases separating them. CDR3 length: 14 residues. The CDR3 nucleotides read TGCGCCAGCAGATTAGAAGGGGGCACAGATACGCAGTATTTT. It translates to CASRLEGGTDTQYF.

In its sample, this clonotype was seen a few times. CDR3 in DNA: TGTGCCACCAGTGATTTGAAAGGACGGATTAACACCGGGGAGCTGTTTTTT. Its translation: CATSDLKGRINTGELFF. This rearrangement joins TRBV24-1 to TRBJ2-2; no clear D gene. Trimming cost V 0 bases and J 2 bases, with 12 bases left between them. Germline V gives CDR1 KGHDR, CDR2 SFDVKD. This CDR3 is 17 amino acids long.

This clonotype came up many times. This chain joins TRBV5-1 and TRBJ2-1; D might be TRBD2 (6 bases). The CDR3 spans 15 residues. Trimming pared 2 bases from V and 0 bases from J, leaving 9 bases between. The germline CDR1 and CDR2 sequences are SGHRS and YFSETQ. The CDR3 bases are TGCGCCAGCAGCTTCATTAGCGGCTCCTACAATGAGCAGTTCTTC. Amino acids: CASSFISGSYNEQFF.

This clonotype appeared many times. This sequence joins TRBV10-3 and TRBJ2-1; 7 bases map to TRBD2. This CDR3 is built from 20 residues. V shed 9 bases, J shed 8 bases, and the junction held 31 bases outside the gene matches. Germline CDR1 reads ENHRY; CDR2 reads SYGVKD. CDR3 sequence (DNA): TGTGCCATAAACGGCAGCCCAGGACAAAGTAAAGCGGGGATGAGGCATGAGCAGTTCTTC. The encoded protein is CAINGSPGQSKAGMRHEQFF.

This clonotype was seen ten or more times. The gene calls are TRBV7-2 and TRBJ2-1; TRBD1 agrees at 7 bases. The CDR3 has 15 residues. With V trimmed by 0 bases and J by 2 bases, 1 base remained unmatched. Germline CDR1 SGHTA, CDR2 FQGNSA. CDR3 sequence reads: CASSLAGTAYNEQFF. The CDR3 DNA reads as TGTGCCAGCAGCTTAGCCGGGACAGCCTACAATGAGCAGTTCTTC.

This clonotype was recorded a few times. The rearrangement links TRBV5-5 to TRBJ2-3; D is uncertain. Deletions cut 4 bases from V and 0 bases from J, with 12 bases between. There are 15 residues in the CDR3. Looked up from germline, CDR1 is SGHKS and CDR2 is YYEKEE (reference sequence). CDR3 DNA: TGTGCCAGCAGCCCTGACTTGGTTAGCACAGATACGCAGTATTTT. Translation: CASSPDLVSTDTQYF.

In this sample, this clonotype turned up many times. This rearrangement joins TRBV7-9 to TRBJ1-1; D gene ambiguous. This CDR3 is 13 amino acids long. Germline-derived CDR1 and CDR2 are SEHNR and FQNEAQ (reference sequence). V lost 5 bases and J lost 6, with 13 bases in between. This CDR3 is CASSAAWSSEAFF. The CDR3 DNA sequence: TGTGCCAGCAGCGCCGCGTGGAGCTCTGAAGCTTTCTTT.

The rearrangement joins TRBV29-1 to TRBJ1-1; D is undetermined. CDR3 length: 15 residues. V lost 4 bases and J 0 bases, leaving 15 bases between the germline ends. In germline, CDR1 is SQVTM, CDR2 ANQGSEA. The CDR3 coding sequence is TGCAGCGTTGTCCGGAGCGGGAACATGAACACTGAAGCTTTCTTT. Translation gives CSVVRSGNMNTEAFF.

The V and J genes are TRBV5-6 and TRBJ1-2; a weak D match, TRBD1 (5 bases). The ends were cut back, 4 bases at V and 1 base at J, with 8 bases in the middle. Germline lookup yields CDR1 SGHDT and CDR2 YYEEEE. This CDR3 is built from 13 residues. CDR3 region: CASSRGINYGYTF. For the CDR3, the DNA is TGTGCCAGCAGCCGGGGGATTAACTATGGCTACACCTTC. Looking up the rest from reference TRBV5-6 and TRBJ1-2 gives the full variable domain: DAGVTQSPTHLIKTRGQQVTLRCSPKSGHDTVSWYQQALGQGPQFIFQYYEEEERQRGNFPDRFSGHQFPNYSSELNVNALLLGDSALYLCASSRGINYGYTFGSGTRLTVV.